The 15 T cell receptor beta chains given below trace back to one sample, sequenced in a study of OX40 agonist ivuxolimab in advanced cancers. Using immunoSEQ multiplex PCR, the repertoire was profiled, and TCRdb retains in-frame clones only, with some absent. The repertoire holds tens of thousands of clones, roughly 84% seen once, with roughly 0.79% in the top ten. Sequencing was performed on CD4+ or CD8+ T cells sorted from blood, taken in a trial of the OX40 agonist ivuxolimab. Receptors originate from an adult with an advanced solid tumor such as melanoma, head and neck, liver or kidney cancer.

CDR3 nucleotides: TGTGCCAGCTCACCGGAGGGAGGACGGGGCTACACCTTC. Translation: CASSPEGGRGYTF. This chain joins TRBV18 and TRBJ1-2, with no clear D. V gave up 3 bases and J gave up 8 bases, with 13 bases separating them. CDR1 is KGHSH, CDR2 LQKENI, per germline. The CDR3 covers 13 residues.

V and J are TRBV5-4 and TRBJ2-1, with 11 positions matching TRBD2. The CDR3 has 15 residues. The V and J ends lost 4 bases and 9 bases, in that order; junction bases with no gene match: 9. Per germline, CDR1 SGHNT and CDR2 YYREEE (reference sequence). The CDR3 loop reads CASSPGLAEGTEQFF. The CDR3 coding sequence is TGTGCCAGCAGCCCGGGACTAGCGGAGGGGACTGAGCAGTTCTTC.

The gene calls are TRBV7-2 and TRBJ2-5; D uncertain. V was cut by 3 bases and J by 1 base, with 6 bases left in between. CDR3 length: 13 residues. CDR1 and CDR2 (germline): SGHTA, FQGNSA. The CDR3 sequence is CASSFNFQETQYF. The CDR3, as DNA: TGTGCCAGCAGCTTTAACTTCCAAGAGACCCAGTACTTC.

This clone appeared a single time. The rearrangement links TRBV27 to TRBJ2-7, with 7 bases identical to TRBD1. Germline lookup yields CDR1 MNHEY and CDR2 SMNVEV (reference sequence). Trimming cost V 3 bases and J 2 bases; bases outside gene matches: 4. This CDR3 contains 14 residues. The CDR3 loop is CASSFLGGTYEQYF. Here the CDR3 DNA reads TGTGCCAGCAGTTTTTTAGGGGGCACCTACGAGCAGTACTTC.

This clone occurred a few times. The chain couples TRBV4-2 to TRBJ1-5; TRBD1 agrees at 7 bases. Germline V CDR1 and CDR2: LGHNA, YNFKEQ. With V trimmed by 2 bases and J by 8 bases, 3 bases remained unmatched. The CDR3 sequence is 13 residues long. CDR3 sequence: CASSQRQGEPQHF. The CDR3 nucleotides read TGTGCCAGCAGCCAAAGACAGGGCGAGCCCCAGCATTTT.

The gene calls are TRBV5-4 and TRBJ2-5; the match to TRBD2 covers 13 bases. The CDR3 is 16 amino acids. J was trimmed by 3 bases and V by 4 bases; bases with no gene match: 6. Germline CDR1 reads SGHNT; CDR2 reads YYREEE (reference sequence). The CDR3 DNA reads as TGTGCCAGCAGCCCGTTAGGACTAGCGGGGGAAGAGACCCAGTACTTC. It is translated as CASSPLGLAGEETQYF.

The chain recombines TRBV27 with TRBJ1-4; 9 positions agree with TRBD1. Germline CDR1 is MNHEY and CDR2 is SMNVEV (reference sequence). The V and J ends lost 4 bases and 8 bases, in that order; junction bases with no gene match: 8. The CDR3 loop spans 15 amino acids. CDR3 DNA: TGTGCCAGCAGTTCGAACAGGGGGCTACGGGAAAAACTGTTTTTT. It is translated as CASSSNRGLREKLFF.

The rearrangement links TRBV5-4 to TRBJ2-3; 11 positions agree with TRBD2. This CDR3 comprises 16 residues. The V and J ends lost 4 bases and 0 bases, in that order; junction bases with no gene match: 4. Germline CDR1 SGHNT, CDR2 YYREEE (reference sequence). The CDR3 reads CASSDRLAGSTDTQYF. In DNA form, the CDR3 reads TGTGCCAGCAGCGATCGACTAGCGGGGAGCACAGATACGCAGTATTTT.

This chain uses TRBV5-4 with TRBJ2-2; D gene ambiguous. V was trimmed by 4 bases and J by 0 bases, leaving 13 bases between them. The germline gives CDR1 SGHNT, CDR2 YYREEE (reference sequence). There are 16 residues in the CDR3. The CDR3, as DNA: TGTGCCAGCAGCGCCGGACGGCCCGCGAACACCGGGGAGCTGTTTTTT. The encoded protein is CASSAGRPANTGELFF.

The V gene is TRBV30, the J gene TRBJ2-6; no clear D. The germline V and J ends were trimmed by 2 bases and 4 bases, with 3 bases remaining between them. CDR1 is GTSNPN, CDR2 SVGIG, per germline (reference sequence). CDR3 length equals 12 residues. CDR3 DNA sequence: TGTGCCTGGAGTAGAGGGGCCAACGTCCTGACTTTC. This encodes CAWSRGANVLTF.

This clone was seen a handful of times. This chain connects TRBV7-8 to TRBJ2-7, with 11 nucleotides matching TRBD2. The CDR3 extends over 15 amino acids. The ends lost 5 bases at V and 1 base at J; junction bases unmatched: 4. Germline V gives CDR1 SGHVS, CDR2 FQNEAQ. The CDR3 DNA follows: TGTGCCAGCAGCCCTCGACTAGCGGGATCCTACGAGCAGTACTTC. Protein: CASSPRLAGSYEQYF.

In DNA, the CDR3 is TGTGCCAGTACCCCAACTACGGGAGTTGGGGCCAACGTCCTGACTTTC. Its protein is CASTPTTGVGANVLTF. The chain employs TRBV19 and TRBJ2-6, with D possibly being TRBD2 (6 bases). The V gene lost 7 bases and the J gene lost 3 bases, with 16 bases spanning the gap. Germline CDR1 is LNHDA and CDR2 is SQIVND (reference sequence). The CDR3 sequence is 16 residues long. The complete variable domain, with remaining parts taken from reference TRBV19 and TRBJ2-6, reads DGGITQSPKYLFRKEGQNVTLSCEQNLNHDAMYWYRQDPGQGLRLIYYSQIVNDFQKGDIAEGYSVSREKKESFPLTVTSAQKNPTAFYLCASTPTTGVGANVLTFGAGSRLTVL.

This rearrangement joins TRBV4-3 to TRBJ2-1; D is perhaps TRBD2 (5 bases). V lost 5 bases to trimming and J lost 5 bases, with 13 bases between them. The V gene's germline CDR1 is LGHNA and CDR2 YSLEER. The CDR3 has 14 residues. The CDR3 DNA follows: TGCGCCAGCAGCTTCCAAACCGGGGACAATGAGCAGTTCTTC. Protein: CASSFQTGDNEQFF.

The sample holds one count of this clone. The chain couples TRBV2 to TRBJ1-2; a possible D gene is TRBD1 (5 bases). CDR3 length: 11 amino acids. V was cut by 8 bases and J by 8 bases, with 12 bases left in between. Per germline, CDR1 SNHLY and CDR2 FYNNEI. The CDR3 loop is CASGAWGGYTF. As DNA, the CDR3 is TGTGCCAGCGGGGCCTGGGGGGGCTACACCTTC. The complete variable domain, with remaining parts taken from reference TRBV2 and TRBJ1-2, reads EPEVTQTPSHQVTQMGQEVILRCVPISNHLYFYWYRQILGQKVEFLVSFYNNEISEKSEIFDDQFSVERPDGSNFTLKIRSTKLEDSAMYFCASGAWGGYTFGSGTRLTVV.

In DNA form, the CDR3 reads TGTGCCATCAGTGAGGCCAGGGGGTCCTACGAGCAGTACTTC. This encodes CAISEARGSYEQYF. The chain employs TRBV10-3 and TRBJ2-7; TRBD1 matches at 7 bases. V was clipped by 2 bases and J by 1 base; unmatched bases: 2. CDR1 ENHRY and CDR2 SYGVKD come from the germline V gene. This CDR3 comprises 14 residues.